The clone carrying this TCR beta chain was detected a few times. Its cognate antigen is unknown. A read error may produce the germline difference seen at one junction end. MiXCR re-clonotyped the PCR reads for TCRdb. The repertoire holds under 50,000 clones, with around 27% as singletons. Germline CDR1 and CDR2: MDHEN and SYDVKM. The CDR3 totals 11 residues. The data stem from a study of metastatic and nonmetastatic thyroid tumors. Study context: From malignant and benign thyroid patients, repertoires in blood and in tumor or nodule tissue were compared. General study findings and limits: It was reportedly found that TCR beta diversity was significantly higher in malignant thyroid tumors than in benign nodules, a difference seen in both blood and tumor samples.

Among the patients, none had received any treatment before thyroid surgery. The receptor was isolated from a male donor with papillary thyroid cancer or a benign thyroid nodule (not recorded which). Some clones in this sample may be carry-over from other donors' samples. This rearrangement joins TRBV28 to TRBJ1-4; no definite D call. Sequences were obtained from blood. CDR3 DNA sequence: TGTGCCATCAGTCCCCGGTGGGCCCCCGTATTT. This gives the protein CAISPRWAPVF.